These T cell receptor beta chains were read from a single sample in a study of a mutant IDH1 vaccine in newly diagnosed glioma. Only in-frame clones appear in the TCRdb table, and some are missing; sequencing was by immunoSEQ multiplex PCR. This table has around 53,000 clones, over 75% appearing once. No antigen has been identified for these receptors. The source material was PBMCs, sampled from a glioma patient whose treatment included an IDH1 peptide vaccine. These receptors came from a man aged 50 to 60 with glioma. The CDR3 runs from the conserved cysteine through the conserved F or W. A D gene is named only where the DNA matches it firmly. Expanded clones are given a class, and other clones once, few, many or no size at all.

abundance	v_gene	j_gene	d_gene	CDR3nt	CDR3aa
-	TRBV13	TRBJ2-1	TRBD2	TGTGCCAGCAGCTTAGGTCGGCGGGGGGCCTACAATGAGCAGTTCTTC	CASSLGRRGAYNEQFF
-	TRBV6-5	TRBJ1-5	TRBD1	TGTGCCAGCAGTAGCGGGACAGGGAGGAATCAGCCCCAGCATTTT	CASSSGTGRNQPQHF
-	TRBV5-1	TRBJ1-6	TRBD1	TGCGCCAGCAGCTTGCGACAGGGAAATTCACCCCTCCACTTT	CASSLRQGNSPLHF
-	TRBV14	TRBJ2-7	-	TGTGCCAGCAGCCAAGCGCTAGGGGTATTCGAGCAGTACTTC	CASSQALGVFEQYF
-	TRBV2	TRBJ2-7	-	TGTGCCAGCGGCCAGGGCTCCTACGAGCAGTACTTC	CASGQGSYEQYF
once	TRBV7-9	TRBJ1-6	TRBD1	TGTGCCAGCAGCTCCGGACAGGGTTTTTTCAATTCACCCCTCCACTTT	CASSSGQGFFNSPLHF
-	TRBV5-4	TRBJ2-3	TRBD2	TGTGCCAGCAGCTCAGTTAGAGCGGGGGGGCGGGCAGATACGCAGTATTTT	CASSSVRAGGRADTQYF
-	TRBV7-2	TRBJ2-3	-	TGTGCCAGCAGCTCGAACCGCGGAGATACGCAGTATTTT	CASSSNRGDTQYF
-	TRBV5-1	TRBJ2-5	TRBD2	TGCGCCAGCAGCTTCGGGACTAGCCAGCAAGAGACCCAGTACTTC	CASSFGTSQQETQYF
medium-sized	TRBV5-1	TRBJ2-7	TRBD2	TGCGCCAGCAGCTTTGGCGGGAGAAGATACGAGCAGTACTTC	CASSFGGRRYEQYF
-	TRBV7-3	TRBJ2-1	TRBD1	TGTGCCAGCAGCTCACGACAGGGGGTAGGCTTGAATGAGCAGTTCTTC	CASSSRQGVGLNEQFF
-	TRBV7-8	TRBJ2-1	-	TGTGCCAGCAGCTTAGGGTCCCGCGGGACAAGGTCTCACAATGAGCAGTTCTTC	CASSLGSRGTRSHNEQFF
-	TRBV7-2	TRBJ1-1	-	TGTGCCAGCAGCGCTCCACCGGGGGAAATGAACACTGAAGCTTTCTTT	CASSAPPGEMNTEAFF
once	TRBV5-1	TRBJ2-5	-	TGCGCCAGCAGCTTGGCTCAGGGGTCTCGGGAGACCCAGTACTTC	CASSLAQGSRETQYF
-	TRBV11-3	TRBJ2-2	-	TGTGCCAGCAGCTTCCCGAACACCGGGGAGCTGTTTTTT	CASSFPNTGELFF
-	TRBV7-9	TRBJ1-4	-	TGTGCCAGCAGCGACAGACCTATCTCTAATGAAAAACTGTTTTTT	CASSDRPISNEKLFF
-	TRBV27	TRBJ2-7	-	TGTGCCAGCAGTTTCGGAGGGACACCTTACGAGCAGTACTTC	CASSFGGTPYEQYF
once	TRBV2	TRBJ2-3	TRBD2	TGTGCCAGCACCAGAGAGGGAGGGCGCGATACGCAGTATTTT	CASTREGGRDTQYF
-	TRBV9	TRBJ2-3	-	TGTGCCAGCAGCGTAAGTTCCAGCACAGATACGCAGTATTTT	CASSVSSSTDTQYF
once	TRBV4-3	TRBJ1-2	-	TGCGCCAGCAGCCAAGCTCACCGGGAGGGGGGTTTGGGCTACACCTTC	CASSQAHREGGLGYTF
-	TRBV4-2	TRBJ1-1	-	TGTGCCAGCAGCCAAGGCAACGGAAAGAACACTGAAGCTTTCTTT	CASSQGNGKNTEAFF
-	TRBV9	TRBJ2-5	TRBD2	TGTGCCAGCAGCGTAGGATGGGGACTAGCGGGGGGCCAAGAGACCCAGTACTTC	CASSVGWGLAGGQETQYF
-	TRBV20-1	TRBJ2-1	-	TGCAGTGCCCCTTTGGGGAATGAGCAGTTCTTC	CSAPLGNEQFF
-	TRBV27	TRBJ1-5	-	TGTGCCAGCAGTTTAAGAGTCTATCAGCCCCAGCATTTT	CASSLRVYQPQHF
-	TRBV5-1	TRBJ2-4	TRBD1	TGCGCCAGCAGCTTGCGACAGGGGGCCAAAAACATTCAGTACTTC	CASSLRQGAKNIQYF
-	TRBV27	TRBJ1-5	-	TGTGCCAGCGGGTCCTTGGACTTACTCGCCAATCAGCCCCAGCATTTT	CASGSLDLLANQPQHF
-	TRBV6-5	TRBJ2-3	-	TGTGCCAGCAGCCCTTCATTGTCCGATACGCAGTATTTT	CASSPSLSDTQYF
-	TRBV27	TRBJ1-5	-	TGTGCCAGCAGTCCCCAGACAGGAACCAAACCAAATCAGCCCCAGCATTTT	CASSPQTGTKPNQPQHF
-	TRBV6-6	TRBJ2-7	-	TGTGCCAGCAGTACCAGCCCCGAGGGTCACTCCTACGAGCAGTACTTC	CASSTSPEGHSYEQYF
-	TRBV5-1	TRBJ2-2	-	TGCGCCAGCAGGTCGCCGGGGCGGACGAACACCGGGGAGCTGTTTTTT	CASRSPGRTNTGELFF
once	TRBV9	TRBJ1-2	TRBD1	TGTGCCAGCAGCGCAAGGACAGGGTCGCTTGGCTACACCTTC	CASSARTGSLGYTF
-	TRBV10-3	TRBJ1-1	-	TGTGCCATCAGTGAGAGGGGTGGAGTAAACACTGAAGCTTTCTTT	CAISERGGVNTEAFF
few	TRBV2	TRBJ1-2	-	TGTGCCAGCAGGCTCTCCCAGGGACGGGGCTATGGCTACACCTTC	CASRLSQGRGYGYTF
-	TRBV4-2	TRBJ2-7	-	TGTGCCAGCAGCCAAGATCGAAGGGCCCACGAGCAGTACTTC	CASSQDRRAHEQYF
once	TRBV6-5	TRBJ2-6	-	TGTGCCAGCTTAAGAGGATCTGGGGCCAACGTCCTGACTTTC	CASLRGSGANVLTF
-	TRBV7-2	TRBJ1-1	-	TGTGCCAGCAGCTTAGGCCCACAGCACGGTGGCGACACTGAAGCTTTCTTT	CASSLGPQHGGDTEAFF
-	TRBV5-6	TRBJ1-1	-	TGTGCCAGCAGCTCGGGGGCACGGCGGACTGAAGCTTTCTTT	CASSSGARRTEAFF
-	TRBV4-2	TRBJ2-7	-	TGTGCCAGCAGCCTGGAGGGACTTCTATCCTACGAGCAGTACTTC	CASSLEGLLSYEQYF
-	TRBV7-9	TRBJ2-1	TRBD1	TGTGCCAGCAGCCTTCGGGGAACAGGGGATGAGCAGTTCTTC	CASSLRGTGDEQFF
-	TRBV4-1	TRBJ1-5	-	TGCGCCAGCAGCCAAGATTTACGGGAGAATCAGCCCCAGCATTTT	CASSQDLRENQPQHF
once	TRBV27	TRBJ2-7	-	TGTGCCAGCAGTGCCGGACAAGGCTCCTACGAGCAGTACTTC	CASSAGQGSYEQYF
-	TRBV9	TRBJ2-3	-	TGTGCCAGCAGTGACACCAGGAGCGAAGGTACGCAGTATTTT	CASSDTRSEGTQYF
-	TRBV29-1	TRBJ1-2	-	TGCAGCGTTGAAGGGCCCTCTAACTATGGCTACACCTTC	CSVEGPSNYGYTF
-	TRBV7-9	TRBJ1-2	-	TGTGCCAGCAGTCCGGAGAACCATATTAACTATGGCTACACCTTC	CASSPENHINYGYTF
-	TRBV10-3	TRBJ2-7	-	TGTGCCATCAGTGTTAACGGACCCTACGAGCAGTACTTC	CAISVNGPYEQYF
-	TRBV6-5	TRBJ1-5	-	TGTGCCAGCAGTTTTCTCGGCAATCAGCCCCAGCATTTT	CASSFLGNQPQHF
-	TRBV4-3	TRBJ1-2	TRBD1	TGCGCCAGCAGCCAGGCTGGACAGGGGGCCTCCTATGGCTACACCTTC	CASSQAGQGASYGYTF
-	TRBV7-2	TRBJ2-2	TRBD2	TGTGCCAGCAGCCCGAGACTAGCGGGGAACACCGGGGAGCTGTTTTTT	CASSPRLAGNTGELFF
once	TRBV27	TRBJ2-6	-	TGTGCCAGCAGAACGGGCGGGGCCAACGTCCTGACTTTC	CASRTGGANVLTF